This is a list of T cell receptor beta chains from one sample in a study of somatic mutations in cytotoxic T cells in rheumatoid arthritis. Profiling relied on immunoSEQ multiplex PCR, and the TCRdb table lists in-frame clones only, not all of them. The sample shows 15,000 to 20,000 clones, approximately 79% of them seen only once. Sequencing input: CD8+ T cells sorted from blood. Source of these receptors: an adult with rheumatoid arthritis. CDR3s include the opening cysteine and the closing phenylalanine or tryptophan. Clone size is given for some rows only: seen once, a few or many times, or a class if the clone is expanded.

clone_size	j_call	v_call	cdr3_aa
few	TRBJ2-5	TRBV30	CASHQTSSGETQYF
.	TRBJ2-1	TRBV11-3	CASSLEPTSGPYNEQFF
.	TRBJ2-1	TRBV6-5	CASSPGQGWYNEQFF
.	TRBJ2-7	TRBV7-9	CASSLLLSGLADHYEQYF
.	TRBJ1-3	TRBV6-6	CASTIQGTLGGNTIYF
.	TRBJ1-2	TRBV5-6	CASSLRQGPFYGYTF
.	TRBJ1-5	TRBV21-1	CASSRTGGNQPQHF
.	TRBJ1-1	TRBV19	CASSIGFRGAAEAFF
.	TRBJ2-1	TRBV9	CASSVQGLAGEYNEQFF
.	TRBJ1-1	TRBV27	CASSPSGISDTEAFF
once	TRBJ2-1	TRBV28	CASSLLRNEQFF